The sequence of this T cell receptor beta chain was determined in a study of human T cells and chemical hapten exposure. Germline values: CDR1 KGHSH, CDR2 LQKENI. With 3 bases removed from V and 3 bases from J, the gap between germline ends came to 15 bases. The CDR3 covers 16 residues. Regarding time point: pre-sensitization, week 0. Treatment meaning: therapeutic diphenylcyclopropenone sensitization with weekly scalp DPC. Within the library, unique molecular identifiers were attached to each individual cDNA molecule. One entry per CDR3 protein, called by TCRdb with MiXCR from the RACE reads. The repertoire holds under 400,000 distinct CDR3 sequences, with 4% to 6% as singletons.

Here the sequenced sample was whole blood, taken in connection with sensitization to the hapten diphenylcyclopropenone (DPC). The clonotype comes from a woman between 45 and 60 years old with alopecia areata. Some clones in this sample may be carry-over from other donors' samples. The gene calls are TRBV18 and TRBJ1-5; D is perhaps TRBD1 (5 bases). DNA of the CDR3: TGTGCCAGCTCACCCTCCGGAACAGGTCTCAATCAGCCCCAGCATTTT. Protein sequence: CASSPSGTGLNQPQHF.